The subject of this entry is one TCR beta chain. This clone's antigen is unknown. No much larger clone exists at a distance of one base, and base qualities are not known. One collaborating source in Seattle enrolled patients while the patients were actively infected and followed the patients over time throughout the course of disease. Whole blood was collected in K2EDTA tubes by collaborating institutions according to the institutions' own protocols. For TCRbeta analysis, collaborators shipped samples as frozen whole blood, isolated PBMCs, or DNA extracted from either of those sample types. TCRbeta CDR3 regions were amplified from genomic DNA using the immunoSEQ Assay, a bias-controlled multiplex PCR. The paper's processing steps were these. Nucleated cell counts per sample were estimated from amplification of reference gene primers within the assay. Sequence reads were collapsed and filtered to measure the absolute abundance of every unique TCRbeta CDR3 rearrangement. For each sample, productive Simpson clonality was calculated as the square root of Simpson's diversity index across productive rearrangements. TCRdb carries this immuneACCESS record with in-frame sequences only. Its versions omit some clonotypes, under half of them owing to an unresolved V gene in the studies checked, with the rest unexplained. From that table come the V and J calls and clone size; the DNA was used to work out D and trimming. For this sample the table gives roughly 100,000 clones, of which 92% were detected only once. The top ten hold more than 1.5% of the sample.

CDR1 is given as LNHDA and CDR2 as SQIVND, both from the germline V gene (reference sequence). The CDR3 starts with the cysteine, ends with the phenylalanine, and has 16 residues. The DNA shown is the 48-base CDR3, in frame from base 1. Germline trimming: 5 bases from V, 2 bases from J; junction bases outside gene matches: 8. The data derive from a study of blood T cell repertoires in COVID-19 (dated by TCRdb to 2018 to 2020). Regarding the study in general: Samples from collaborators originated in the United States, Italy and Spain and spanned both the acute and convalescent phases of COVID-19. Deeply sampled blood TCRbeta repertoires from subjects exposed to, actively infected with, or recovered from COVID-19 were included in the dataset. The material from the prospective study consisted of cDNA or gDNA derived from T cells, B-cell-depleted T cells, or PBMCs. Where HLA class I and class II types were available, the types were taken from metadata supplied by the sample provider, not from assay-based typing. Nearly every sample came with metadata listing a de-identified subject ID, COVID-19 status, age in years and sex. The repertoires were released in a freely available public database meant as a resource for research on the immune response to SARS-CoV-2. The samples were drawn from two sources: the first 160 participants of the ongoing ImmuneRACE study, and 1,254 subjects contributed by 6 global collaborators.

Summary of the overall study and its limitations: Clinical and demographic metadata were provided uncurated, with the amount varying by source and participant.

The source material was peripheral blood. The rearrangement combines TRBV19 with TRBJ2-3; TRBD2 aligns with 9 central bases. The sequence was obtained from a woman aged 45 to 65 with COVID-19, enrolled during active disease. The CDR3 protein is CASSLISGGFTDTQYF. The nucleotide sequence reads TGTGCCAGTAGTCTGATTAGCGGGGGTTTCACAGATACGCAGTATTTT.